These 9 T cell receptor beta chains originate from one sample sequenced in a study of shared T cell receptors in the human thymus. Produced via immunoSEQ multiplex PCR; TCRdb's table is partial and in-frame only. The data hold roughly 660,000 clones, with approximately 88% observed a single time. Separately, the same data were catalogued under a study of human thymus T cells.

Sequencing was performed on thymocytes. The source is a boy in the first two years of life with a congenital heart defect.

A few counts support this clone. The rearrangement uses TRBV4-2 and TRBJ2-5; 12 nucleotides line up with TRBD2. The CDR3 consists of 17 residues. V dropped 1 base and J dropped 5; count of bases not matched to a gene: 8. The germline V gene encodes CDR1 LGHNA and CDR2 YNFKEQ. The CDR3 sequence: CASSQGRLAGVHETQYF. The DNA of the CDR3 is TGTGCCAGCAGCCAAGGTCGACTAGCGGGAGTTCATGAGACCCAGTACTTC.

The DNA of the CDR3 is TGTGCCAGCAGCTGCTACGAGCAGTACTTC. Protein sequence: CASSCYEQYF. The V and J genes are TRBV2 and TRBJ2-7; no firm D call. V was clipped by 6 bases and J by 3 bases, with 3 bases between them. Germline assignment: CDR1 SNHLY and CDR2 FYNNEI. The CDR3 runs 10 residues.

V usage is TRBV6-6 and J usage is TRBJ2-3; 8 bases fit TRBD2. Germline V gene sequence: CDR1 MNHNY, CDR2 SVGAGI (reference sequence). The CDR3 has 15 amino acids. Trimming took 2 bases from V and 0 from J; bases not matched to a gene: 1. The CDR3 DNA reads TGTGCCAGCAGTTACGCTAGCGGGAGCACAGATACGCAGTATTTT. It codes for CASSYASGSTDTQYF.

The chain employs TRBV5-1 and TRBJ2-4; the match to TRBD1 covers 7 bases. Germline V gene sequence: CDR1 SGHRS, CDR2 YFSETQ. Trimming cost V 4 bases and J 2 bases; bases outside gene matches: 6. This CDR3 has 15 residues. Here the CDR3 reads CASSEGAKTKNIQYF. Here the CDR3 DNA reads TGCGCCAGCAGCGAGGGGGCAAAGACCAAAAACATTCAGTACTTC.

This chain joins TRBV28 and TRBJ1-1; 9 bases align to TRBD1. Trimming removed 0 bases from V and 6 bases from J; junction bases left unmatched: 5. Per the germline V gene, CDR1 is MDHEN and CDR2 is SYDVKM. This CDR3 has 15 amino acids. The CDR3 DNA reads TGTGCCAGCAGTTTATGGCCCGGGACAGGGCCTGAAGCTTTCTTT. Amino acid sequence: CASSLWPGTGPEAFF.

The chain uses TRBV28 and TRBJ1-3; D might be TRBD1 (6 bases). The CDR3 sequence is 15 residues long. Per the germline V gene, CDR1 is MDHEN and CDR2 is SYDVKM. The ends were cut back, 5 bases at V and 2 bases at J, with 13 bases in the middle. In DNA, the CDR3 is TGTGCCAGCAGTCCCCGGACAGATACTGGAAACACCATATATTTT. Translation gives CASSPRTDTGNTIYF.

J is TRBJ2-7 and V is TRBV4-3; 9 bases are a match to TRBD1. From germline, CDR1 is LGHNA and CDR2 YSLEER. This CDR3 is built from 16 residues. Trimming took 0 bases from V and 4 from J; bases not matched to a gene: 7. The CDR3 here is CASSQDPGQGGYEQYF. The CDR3 nucleotides are TGCGCCAGCAGCCAAGATCCGGGACAGGGCGGGTACGAGCAGTACTTC.

This sequence joins TRBV11-2 and TRBJ2-4; tentative D call: TRBD2 (5 bases). CDR3 length: 16 residues. V lost 2 bases to trimming and J lost 0 bases, with 11 bases between them. The germline V gene encodes CDR1 SGHAT and CDR2 FQNNGV. Written as DNA, the CDR3 is TGTGCCAGCAGCTTATATGGCGGACTAGCCAAAAACATTCAGTACTTC. As protein: CASSLYGGLAKNIQYF.

V and J are TRBV20-1 and TRBJ2-1; TRBD1 might be the D (5 bases). V lost 6 bases and J lost 5, with 8 bases in between. Per the germline V gene, CDR1 is DFQATT and CDR2 is SNEGSKA (reference sequence). The CDR3 is made up of 11 amino acids. The CDR3 reads CSAPDNNEQFF. The CDR3 DNA reads as TGCAGTGCCCCGGACAACAATGAGCAGTTCTTC.